What follows is one TCR beta chain and its context. CDR3 length: 16 residues. Germline CDR1 reads SGHRS; CDR2 reads YFSETQ. After removal of 2 bases from V and 2 bases from J, the junction contained 3 bases not matched to a gene. These data originate in a study of human thymus T cells. The data were produced by immunoSEQ multiplex PCR, yet TCRdb's version contains in-frame clones alone and is incomplete. Of about 46,000 clones listed, about 95% are singletons. Each of the donors was a healthy Finnish infant who was undergoing open corrective cardiac surgery for congenital heart defects. Half of the eight donors gave about 0.5-1 mL blood during surgery.

Sequenced material: blood. This sequence joins TRBV5-1 and TRBJ2-1; the match to TRBD2 covers 11 bases. The TCR sequence derives from a girl under three years old with a congenital heart defect but otherwise immunologically healthy. The CDR3 sequence is CASSLSLAGAYNEQFF. In DNA, the CDR3 is TGCGCCAGCAGCTTATCACTAGCGGGAGCCTACAATGAGCAGTTCTTC. The complete variable domain, with remaining parts taken from reference TRBV5-1 and TRBJ2-1, reads KAGVTQTPRYLIKTRGQQVTLSCSPISGHRSVSWYQQTPGQGLQFLFEYFSETQRNKGNFPGRFSGRQFSNSRSEMNVSTLELGDSALYLCASSLSLAGAYNEQFFGPGTRLTVL.